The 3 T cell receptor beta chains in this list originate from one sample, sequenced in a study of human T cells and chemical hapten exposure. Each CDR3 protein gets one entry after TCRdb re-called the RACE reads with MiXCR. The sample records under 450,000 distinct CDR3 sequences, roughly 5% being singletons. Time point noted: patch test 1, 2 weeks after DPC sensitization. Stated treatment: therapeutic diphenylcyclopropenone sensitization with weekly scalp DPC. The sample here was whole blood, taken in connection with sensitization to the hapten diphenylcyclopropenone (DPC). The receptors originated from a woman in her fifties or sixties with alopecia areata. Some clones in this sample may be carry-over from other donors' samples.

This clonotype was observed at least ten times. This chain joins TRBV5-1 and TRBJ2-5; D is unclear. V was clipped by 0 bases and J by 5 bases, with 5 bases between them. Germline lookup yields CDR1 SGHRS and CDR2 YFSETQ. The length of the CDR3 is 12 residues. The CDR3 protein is CASSLGAETQYF. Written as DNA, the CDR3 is TGCGCCAGCAGCTTGGGTGCGGAGACCCAGTACTTC.

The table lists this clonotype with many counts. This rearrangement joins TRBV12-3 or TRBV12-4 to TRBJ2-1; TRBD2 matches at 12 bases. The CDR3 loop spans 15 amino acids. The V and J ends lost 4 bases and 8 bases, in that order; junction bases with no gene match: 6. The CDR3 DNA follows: TGTGCCAGCAGTTCTAGCGGGAGGGCCCCGGATGAGCAGTTCTTC. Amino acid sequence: CASSSSGRAPDEQFF.

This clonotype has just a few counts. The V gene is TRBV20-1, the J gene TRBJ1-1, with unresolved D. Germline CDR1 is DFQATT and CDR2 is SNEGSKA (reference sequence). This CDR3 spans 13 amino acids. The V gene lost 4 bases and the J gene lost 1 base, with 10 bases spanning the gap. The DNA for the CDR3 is TGCAGTGCTACGGGATATGGGAACACTGAAGCTTTCTTT. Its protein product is CSATGYGNTEAFF.